Here is one T cell receptor beta chain with its context. There are many counts of this clonotype. Its antigen is not yet known. One base away there is no much larger clone; base qualities are not given. Measured from the cysteine to the phenylalanine, the CDR3 is 17 residues long. Just the 51-base CDR3 DNA is kept, in frame starting at base 1. The germline V gene encodes CDR1 MNHNY and CDR2 SVGAGI (reference sequence). The junction shows trimming of 6 bases on V and 0 bases on J, and the gene matches do not reach 4 bases of it. Preparation of the library involved 5' RACE. The ligated cDNA was amplified in four rounds of PCR with nested alpha and beta constant region primers together with the SP2 primer. For the blood and skin samples, TCR RNA was reverse transcribed with SuperScript IV using primers for the alpha and beta constant regions. An oligonucleotide carrying the Illumina SP2 primer and a UMI was ligated to the 3' end of the cDNA by means of T4 RNA ligase 1. To prevent hairpin formation, the 12-nucleotide UMI was made up of two random hexamers with an eight-base spacer between them. From the second PCR onward, TCR alpha and beta chain libraries were processed separately and dual indexed for multiplexing. After pooling, the indexed libraries were analyzed by capillary electrophoresis and sequenced on either an Illumina MiSeq or NextSeq. To boost base diversity and improve cluster recognition, PhiX DNA at about 4.5-8% was spiked into the libraries. Regarding the original processing steps: Demultiplexor extracted UMIs from read 2, combined them with read 1 TCR sequence, and split reads by sample indices. V and J genes and V-J junctions were identified by Decombinator, which gave every TCR a five-part identifier that included V and J deletions. Collapsinator used UMIs to correct sequencing errors and PCR amplification heterogeneity, producing a UMI-based abundance for each TCR. Identifiers were converted to nucleotide sequence by CDR3Translator and translated to amino acids, and CDR3 regions were extracted on the basis of terminal motifs. Error-corrected counts of alpha and beta TCRs from blood and skin were compared after being normalized to the amount of input RNA. TCRdb reworked the public reads: Q25 trimming with fastp, MiXCR clone assembly, productive beta chains retained. Each entry merges the rows of one CDR3 protein and shows their most common DNA and genes. The V and J calls and clone size are TCRdb's, not the authors'. Present in this sample are tens of thousands of distinct CDR3 sequences, more than 6% of which were seen just once. The ten largest clones represent 15% to 20% of the sample.

The data were taken from a study of naive and memory T cell subsets (TCRdb year 2017). Background on the whole study: In the figure summarizing the skin biopsy and whole blood samples, some 10 blood donors, 7 tuberculin skin test biopsies and 3 saline control biopsies were reported. PCR2 was typically a SYBR Green qPCR stopped at a set threshold; low-input samples could instead use end-point PCR (about 6 cycles). Paper-wide results and their limitations: The potential sensitivity of the RNA-based method to TCR transcript changes with T cell activation and differentiation was acknowledged.

Using 3' ligation of a UMI-containing oligonucleotide to TCR cDNA, the study laid out a robust and sensitive protocol to amplify, sequence and analyze TCRs. Whole blood analysis involved drawing roughly 2.4 ml of peripheral blood from adult healthy volunteers into Tempus tubes and then extracting RNA following the manufacturer's instructions. Total RNA was used without cell sorting and was treated with RQ1 DNase before reverse transcription, with a target input of 1 to 1000 ng. Skin biopsy and whole blood libraries were made to test pipeline robustness in samples where T cells form a minority population.

Here the chain combines TRBV6-6 and TRBJ1-6; TRBD1 matches 11 bases in the middle. The clonotype comes from a female donor in good health. The DNA sequence reads TGTGCCAGCAGAAGGGACAGGGGGAGCTCCTATAATTCACCCCTCCACTTT. Its translation reads: CASRRDRGSSYNSPLHF.